The source of this T cell receptor (beta chain) is a study of OX40 agonist ivuxolimab in advanced cancers. Overall study: The study gave patients intravenous ivuxolimab at 0.01 to 10 mg/kg every 2 weeks.

Profiling relied on immunoSEQ multiplex PCR, and the TCRdb table lists in-frame clones only, not all of them. The repertoire holds around 9,900 clones, with about 66% as singletons. Losses at the gene ends were 2 bases for V and 2 bases for J; bases not matched to a gene: 0. The CDR3 is 14 residues long. Germline CDR1 and CDR2: ENHRY and SYGVKD. General study findings and limits: In a subset of nonresponders, normalized T-cell clonal expansion was also low.

This clone was counted a single time. Antigen: not known. Patients with a history of autoimmune disease or on systemic immunosuppression were excluded. Sequenced material: CD4+ or CD8+ T cells sorted from blood, taken in a trial of the OX40 agonist ivuxolimab. V is TRBV10-3 and J is TRBJ2-7; 10 bases fit TRBD1. This sequence originates from an adult with an advanced solid tumor such as melanoma, head and neck, liver or kidney cancer. CDR3 protein: CAISEGQGAYEQYF. CDR3 in DNA: TGTGCCATCAGTGAGGGACAGGGGGCCTACGAGCAGTACTTC.